This T cell receptor beta chain is from a study of early T cells in non-severe SARS-CoV-2 infection. Study background: It was bulk RNA from unsorted whole blood that was sequenced, and the chains were unpaired.

CDR3 length equals 13 residues. V was trimmed by 4 bases and J by 2 bases, leaving 7 bases between them. CDR1 is SGHNT, CDR2 YYREEE, per germline (reference sequence). The TCR library protocol attached unique molecular identifiers to the individual cDNA molecules. Each CDR3 protein gets one entry after TCRdb re-called the 5' RACE reads with MiXCR. The sample carries about 39,000 distinct CDR3 sequences, less than 7% recorded once. Whole-study results and caveats: In VDJdb matching, anti-spike CD8 responses were favored while private and CD4 specificities went missing.

Many counts were recorded for this clonotype. No antigen is known for it. The TCR sequence derives from an adult who was a healthcare worker with PCR-confirmed SARS-CoV-2 infection or an uninfected control (not recorded which). This specimen was whole blood, taken at baseline. The chain joins TRBV5-4 to TRBJ2-1, with D unresolved. CDR3 in DNA: TGTGCCAGCAGCCCTCCGACCTACAATGAGCAGTTCTTC. Translated, it gives CASSPPTYNEQFF.